These 29 T cell receptor beta chains were all obtained from the same sample, sequenced in a study of lymphopenia after photon versus proton radiotherapy. Measured with immunoSEQ multiplex PCR; TCRdb has only the in-frame clones, and not every one. The table records some 15,000 clones, 70% to 85% of them present only once. The specimen comprised peripheral blood, sampled from a patient treated with photon-based radiotherapy. These receptors were taken from a man aged 50 to 60 with gastric cancer.

The chain has TRBV15 and TRBJ2-2; TRBD2 is a possible D gene (5 bases). Germline lookup yields CDR1 LNHNV and CDR2 YYDKDF (reference sequence). V lost 1 base, J lost 4 bases, and 13 bases lay in between. The CDR3 extends over 16 amino acids. CDR3: CATSRVMPGSTGELFF. In DNA form, the CDR3 reads TGTGCCACCAGCAGAGTTATGCCGGGAAGCACCGGGGAGCTGTTTTTT. Using reference TRBV15 and TRBJ2-2 for the parts outside the CDR3, the full variable domain is DAMVIQNPRYQVTQFGKPVTLSCSQTLNHNVMYWYQQKSSQAPKLLFHYYDKDFNNEADTPDNFQSRRPNTSFCFLDIRSPGLGDTAMYLCATSRVMPGSTGELFFGEGSRLTVL.

The V gene is TRBV19, the J gene TRBJ2-2, with D unresolved. The germline V gene encodes CDR1 LNHDA and CDR2 SQIVND (reference sequence). The CDR3 is 14 residues long. The V gene lost 5 bases and the J gene lost 5 bases, with 12 bases spanning the gap. The CDR3, as DNA: TGTGCCAGTAGTGGCCTAGTAGATACCGGGGAGCTGTTTTTT. It encodes CASSGLVDTGELFF.

The J gene is TRBJ2-3, the V gene TRBV5-1; D may correspond to TRBD1 or TRBD2 (7 bases each). The germline V gene encodes CDR1 SGHRS and CDR2 YFSETQ. Trimming took off 4 bases at V and 2 bases at J, with 20 bases between the two ends. This CDR3 has 17 residues. The DNA of the CDR3 is TGCGCCAGCAGCCCCAGGGGGGGGGAAAGTATCACAGATACGCAGTATTTT. Translating gives CASSPRGGESITDTQYF.

The rearrangement uses TRBV25-1 and TRBJ1-4, with 8 bases lining up with TRBD1. The length of the CDR3 is 15 residues. Looked up from germline, CDR1 is MGHDK and CDR2 is SYGVNS. The junction had 7 bases not matched to a gene; V was cut back by 4 bases and J by 6 bases. The CDR3 bases are TGTGCCAGCAGTGCTCCGACAGGGGCCCATGAAAAACTGTTTTTT. Its translation: CASSAPTGAHEKLFF.

This sequence joins TRBV11-3 and TRBJ1-5; D possibly corresponds to TRBD1 (5 bases). CDR3 size: 14 residues. The V end was cut by 4 bases, the J end by 3 bases, with 10 bases between. The germline V gene encodes CDR1 SGHNT and CDR2 YENEEA. CDR3 nucleotides: TGTGCCAGCAGCTCCGACAGAAACAATCAGCCCCAGCATTTT. It specifies CASSSDRNNQPQHF.

The chain carries TRBV4-1 and TRBJ2-7; D is undetermined. CDR1 is MGHRA, CDR2 YSYEKL, per germline. The CDR3 is 15 residues long. Trimming took 0 bases from V and 3 from J, leaving 12 bases between them. In DNA, the CDR3 is TGCGCCAGCAGCCAAGATCTTCGGTCCTACTACGAGCAGTACGTC. Translating gives CASSQDLRSYYEQYV.

V gene TRBV18 combines with J gene TRBJ2-5; possibly TRBD1 for D (7 bases). V lost 8 bases and J lost 5, with 15 bases in between. Germline V lookup: CDR1 KGHSH, CDR2 LQKENI. The CDR3 consists of 13 residues. In nucleotides, the CDR3 is TGTGCCAGCAACCAGGGGGGCACGGAGACCCAGTACTTC. Protein: CASNQGGTETQYF.

V gene TRBV7-9 combines with J gene TRBJ1-2; D gene ambiguous. V was shortened by 1 base and J by 7 bases, with 10 bases between the two germline ends. CDR1 and CDR2 (germline): SEHNR, FQNEAQ (reference sequence). The CDR3 consists of 13 residues. The CDR3 DNA sequence: TGTGCCAGCAGCTTAGAGGGAGGGTTTGGCTACACCTTC. Its translation: CASSLEGGFGYTF. The complete variable domain, with remaining parts taken from reference TRBV7-9 and TRBJ1-2, reads DTGVSQNPRHKITKRGQNVTFRCDPISEHNRLYWYRQTLGQGPEFLTYFQNEAQLEKSRLLSDRFSAERPKGSFSTLEIQRTEQGDSAMYLCASSLEGGFGYTFGSGTRLTVV.

This rearrangement joins TRBV5-8 to TRBJ1-1; a weak D match, TRBD1 (5 bases). Germline V gene data show CDR1 as SGHTS and CDR2 as YDEGEE. The CDR3 runs to 16 residues. V lost 0 bases and J 0 bases, leaving 12 bases between the germline ends. The CDR3 nucleotides read TGTGCCAGCAGCTTGGGGGACTGGGGGTTGAACACTGAAGCTTTCTTT. It translates to CASSLGDWGLNTEAFF.

This clone was detected only a few times. V usage is TRBV7-8 and J usage is TRBJ2-7; TRBD1 might be the D (5 bases). Trimming took 1 base from V and 0 from J, leaving 10 bases between them. Germline V gene lookup returns CDR1 SGHVS and CDR2 FQNEAQ. The CDR3 is 15 residues long. The CDR3 nucleotides read TGTGCCAGCAGCTTAGAGACAGAGAGCTCCTACGAGCAGTACTTC. Translating it yields CASSLETESSYEQYF.

The chain couples TRBV19 to TRBJ1-5, with 12 positions matching TRBD1. V lost 5 bases, J lost 5 bases, and 4 bases stayed unmatched. CDR1 is LNHDA, CDR2 SQIVND, per germline (reference sequence). There are 15 residues in the CDR3. DNA of the CDR3: TGTGCCAGTAGTTGGGACAGGGGGCCTCATCAGCCCCAGCATTTT. Its protein product is CASSWDRGPHQPQHF. Full variable domain (remainder filled in from reference TRBV19 and TRBJ1-5): DGGITQSPKYLFRKEGQNVTLSCEQNLNHDAMYWYRQDPGQGLRLIYYSQIVNDFQKGDIAEGYSVSREKKESFPLTVTSAQKNPTAFYLCASSWDRGPHQPQHFGDGTRLSIL.

This clone has more than one count but fewer than ten. V gene TRBV30 combines with J gene TRBJ1-2; D not resolved. Deletions cut 3 bases from V and 7 bases from J, with 18 bases between. This CDR3 is 14 amino acids long. Looked up from germline, CDR1 is GTSNPN and CDR2 is SVGIG (reference sequence). The CDR3 DNA follows: TGTGCCTGGAGGGTACGTAACCCGCGCGGTGGCTACACCTTC. Protein sequence: CAWRVRNPRGGYTF.

This clone occurred once. This sequence joins TRBV19 and TRBJ1-5, with 7 bases lining up with TRBD1. V was pared by 1 base and J by 4 bases, with 4 bases of the junction left unmatched. CDR1 is LNHDA and CDR2 is SQIVND in the germline V gene (reference sequence). The CDR3 consists of 15 residues. This CDR3 is CASSIGRQGNQPQHF. The CDR3 coding sequence is TGTGCCAGTAGTATAGGACGACAGGGTAATCAGCCCCAGCATTTT.

V and J are TRBV6-6 and TRBJ2-1; no reliable D call. The CDR3 spans 16 residues. The germline CDR1 and CDR2 sequences are MNHNY and SVGAGI (reference sequence). Trimming removed 0 bases from V and 6 bases from J, with 15 bases in between. CDR3 protein: CASSYSKSGVINEQFF. DNA for the CDR3: TGTGCCAGCAGTTACTCGAAATCTGGGGTCATCAATGAGCAGTTCTTC.

This chain connects TRBV5-5 to TRBJ2-5; D is unclear. V was shortened by 0 bases and J by 0 bases, with 6 bases between the two germline ends. The CDR3 has 14 residues. Germline V gene sequence: CDR1 SGHKS, CDR2 YYEKEE (reference sequence). Written as DNA, the CDR3 is TGTGCCAGCAGCTTGGGGTCAGACCAAGAGACCCAGTACTTC. Translated, it gives CASSLGSDQETQYF.

V and J are TRBV2 and TRBJ2-5; D possibly uses TRBD1 or TRBD2 (5 bases each). Looked up from germline, CDR1 is SNHLY and CDR2 is FYNNEI. The CDR3 is 16 residues long. The V end lost 0 bases, the J end lost 5 bases, and 16 bases lay between the germline ends. The CDR3 reads CASSEALRGPRETQYF. CDR3 nucleotides: TGTGCCAGCAGTGAAGCGCTTCGGGGCCCGCGGGAGACCCAGTACTTC. The full variable domain, in which reference TRBV2 and TRBJ2-5 provide the parts outside the CDR3, is EPEVTQTPSHQVTQMGQEVILRCVPISNHLYFYWYRQILGQKVEFLVSFYNNEISEKSEIFDDQFSVERPDGSNFTLKIRSTKLEDSAMYFCASSEALRGPRETQYFGPGTRLLVL.

The genes are TRBV7-9 and TRBJ2-5; D is perhaps TRBD1 (5 bases). V was cut by 3 bases and J by 5 bases, with 13 bases left in between. From germline, CDR1 is SEHNR and CDR2 FQNEAQ (reference sequence). The CDR3 is made up of 14 amino acids. The CDR3 bases are TGTGCCAGCAGCTTCTCAGGGATTGGGGAGACCCAGTACTTC. Translating gives CASSFSGIGETQYF.

This chain connects TRBV27 to TRBJ2-6, with D unclear. This CDR3 comprises 16 residues. Germline CDR1 and CDR2: MNHEY and SMNVEV (reference sequence). Trimming left V 1 base short and J 0 bases short, with 7 bases between. CDR3 nucleotide sequence: TGTGCCAGCAGTTTATGGGATTCCTCTGGGGCCAACGTCCTGACTTTC. This codes for CASSLWDSSGANVLTF.

The chain has TRBV10-2 and TRBJ1-6; no definite D call. The germline CDR1 and CDR2 sequences are WSHSY and SAAADI. With 0 bases removed from V and 0 bases from J, the gap between germline ends came to 12 bases. The CDR3 extends over 18 amino acids. In DNA, the CDR3 is TGCGCCAGCAGTGAGTCGAGGTTAGGGAGCTCCTATAATTCACCCCTCCACTTT. It is translated as CASSESRLGSSYNSPLHF.

The gene calls are TRBV5-1 and TRBJ1-2; perhaps TRBD1 as D (5 bases). The germline V and J ends were trimmed by 0 bases and 8 bases, with 14 bases remaining between them. The length of the CDR3 is 14 residues. Germline V gene data show CDR1 as SGHRS and CDR2 as YFSETQ. The CDR3 region has the DNA TGCGCCAGCAGCTTGGCCGTTTCCAGGGACGGCTACACCTTC. Its protein product is CASSLAVSRDGYTF.

The V and J genes are TRBV11-3 and TRBJ2-3, with 12 bases identical to TRBD2. The V gene's germline CDR1 is SGHNT and CDR2 YENEEA. After removal of 6 bases from V and 3 bases from J, the junction contained 4 bases not matched to a gene. This CDR3 contains 15 residues. CDR3 loop: CASSQLAGGTDTQYF. In nucleotides, the CDR3 is TGTGCCAGCAGTCAACTAGCGGGGGGTACAGATACGCAGTATTTT. The full variable domain, rest sourced from reference TRBV11-3 and TRBJ2-3, is EAGVVQSPRYKIIEKKQPVAFWCNPISGHNTLYWYLQNLGQGPELLIRYENEEAVDDSQLPKDRFSAERLKGVDSTLKIQPAELGDSAVYLCASSQLAGGTDTQYFGPGTRLTVL.

The V call is TRBV30, the J call TRBJ1-1; 7 nucleotides agree with TRBD1. The CDR3 runs to 14 residues. The germline V gene has CDR1 GTSNPN and CDR2 SVGIG (reference sequence). The junction had 14 bases not matched to a gene; V was cut back by 6 bases and J by 7 bases. Here the CDR3 reads CACIPTRGALEAFF. The CDR3 region has the DNA TGTGCCTGCATCCCAACCAGGGGGGCCCTTGAAGCTTTCTTT.

The gene calls are TRBV13 and TRBJ2-2, with D perhaps matching TRBD2 (7 bases). CDR1 is PRHDT, CDR2 FYEKMQ, per germline (reference sequence). The CDR3 is 16 amino acids. V shed 6 bases and J shed 5 bases, with 19 bases lying between them. For the CDR3, the DNA is TGTGCCAGCAGTCAAACCGGGGGGCCCGGAACCGGGGAGCTGTTTTTT. As protein: CASSQTGGPGTGELFF.

The genes are TRBV14 and TRBJ1-1; D not certain. The CDR3 is 14 amino acids. Trimming pared 0 bases from V and 5 bases from J, leaving 10 bases between. Germline V gene data show CDR1 as SGHDN and CDR2 as FVKESK. DNA of the CDR3: TGTGCCAGCAGCCAAGATTTGGGGTCGACTGAAGCTTTCTTT. Protein sequence: CASSQDLGSTEAFF. Supplemented by reference TRBV14 and TRBJ1-1, the full variable domain reads EAGVTQFPSHSVIEKGQTVTLRCDPISGHDNLYWYRRVMGKEIKFLLHFVKESKQDESGMPNNRFLAERTGGTYSTLKVQPAELEDSGVYFCASSQDLGSTEAFFGQGTRLTVV.

This clone was seen once. The chain couples TRBV15 to TRBJ2-1; D unclear. The germline V and J ends were trimmed by 2 bases and 5 bases, with 13 bases remaining between them. Germline V gives CDR1 LNHNV, CDR2 YYDKDF (reference sequence). This CDR3 region has 15 residues. In DNA form, the CDR3 reads TGTGCCACCAGCAGAATGCTGGACGGACACAATGAGCAGTTCTTC. Translated, it gives CATSRMLDGHNEQFF. The complete variable domain, with remaining parts taken from reference TRBV15 and TRBJ2-1, reads DAMVIQNPRYQVTQFGKPVTLSCSQTLNHNVMYWYQQKSSQAPKLLFHYYDKDFNNEADTPDNFQSRRPNTSFCFLDIRSPGLGDTAMYLCATSRMLDGHNEQFFGPGTRLTVL.

V is TRBV6-1 and J is TRBJ1-2; 10 positions match TRBD1. V shed 1 base and J 5 bases; nucleotides not matched to a gene: 4. CDR3 length: 15 amino acids. CDR1 is MNHNS and CDR2 is SASEGT in the germline V gene. The chain's CDR3 is CASSEDWDRGYGYTF. Here the CDR3 DNA reads TGTGCCAGCAGTGAAGACTGGGACAGGGGTTATGGCTACACCTTC.

The chain employs TRBV2 and TRBJ2-7, with D maybe TRBD1 (5 bases). Germline CDR1 is SNHLY and CDR2 is FYNNEI. Trimming pared 2 bases from V and 3 bases from J, leaving 11 bases between. The CDR3 has 14 residues. The CDR3: CASSELFRDYEQYF. The DNA for the CDR3 is TGTGCCAGCAGTGAACTTTTCAGGGACTACGAGCAGTACTTC.

V gene TRBV9 combines with J gene TRBJ1-2; the D is unclear. Germline V gene sequence: CDR1 SGDLS, CDR2 YYNGEE. The V end lost 0 bases, the J end lost 2 bases, and 20 bases lay between the germline ends. CDR3 size: 18 residues. In DNA form, the CDR3 reads TGTGCCAGCAGCGTAGGATTAACGGGCTGGGCCCCAAACTATGGCTACACCTTC. Translating gives CASSVGLTGWAPNYGYTF.

In this sample, this clone turned up a few times. The chain recombines TRBV6-5 with TRBJ2-2; D is perhaps TRBD1 or TRBD2 (5 bases each). Germline loops: CDR1 MNHEY, CDR2 SVGAGI. The CDR3 has 14 residues. The V end lost 6 bases, the J end lost 3 bases, and 11 bases lay between the germline ends. CDR3 DNA: TGTGCCAGCAGGGGGGAAGGGGACACCGGGGAGCTGTTTTTT. Translated: CASRGEGDTGELFF.